This TCR beta chain derives from a study of shared clonotypes between healthy human individuals. Findings of the study overall: A limitation of the genetic and exposure-history diversity represented arose from few donors.

CDR3 length: 13 residues. Germline-derived CDR1 and CDR2 are SQVTM and ANQGSEA. The V end was cut by 1 base, the J end by 1 base, with 7 bases between. On this clone itself: What it binds is unknown.

TCRdb's table, derived via immunoSEQ multiplex PCR, lists solely in-frame clones and lacks some. The repertoire holds some 2 million clones, with approximately 95% as singletons. Positive CCR7 selection of CD45RO-negative cells yielded the naive CD8 cells, and terminally differentiated effector memory CD45RA+ cells were excluded. Sequencing was carried out using naive CD8+ T cells sorted from blood. The TCR originated in a man aged 18-30 years in good health. V and J are TRBV29-1 and TRBJ1-1; D gene uncertain. CDR3 residues: CSVEVAPNTEAFF. CDR3 coding DNA: TGCAGCGTTGAAGTCGCCCCGAACACTGAAGCTTTCTTT.